This T cell receptor beta chain appears in the sequencing data of a study of blood T cell repertoires in COVID-19. Study overall: Researchers got acute and convalescent COVID-19 samples from the United States, Italy and Spain. T cells, B-cell-depleted T cells, or PBMCs supplied cDNA or gDNA.

This CDR3 spans 15 amino acids. Looked up from germline, CDR1 is LNHDA and CDR2 is SQIVND (reference sequence). V was trimmed by 5 bases and J by 5 bases, leaving 18 bases between them. Libraries were prepared by immunoSEQ multiplex PCR; TCRdb keeps only in-frame clonotypes and omits some of them. Of under 300,000 clones listed, roughly 90% are singletons. This chain links TRBV19 with TRBJ1-1; TRBD1 is a possible D gene (5 bases). The source of this sequence is a woman aged 30 to 39 with active or convalescent COVID-19. Sequenced: peripheral blood. The DNA of the CDR3 is TGTGCCAGTAGTCCCCGAGCGGGGGGGGAGACTGAAGCTTTCTTT. Amino acids: CASSPRAGGETEAFF.